The clone carrying this T cell receptor beta chain was recorded only once. Assay used: immunoSEQ multiplex PCR; TCRdb lists only in-frame clones, some missing. Of 200,000 to 250,000 clones listed, roughly 88% were seen once; the top ten hold roughly 15%. Allocation to cohorts depended on clinical history reported by the participants. This entry comes from a study of blood T cell repertoires in COVID-19. Study information: Acute and convalescent COVID-19 specimens originated in the United States, Italy and Spain. The analysed material was cDNA or gDNA that came from T cells, B-cell-depleted T cells, or PBMCs.

Germline trimming cut 1 base from V and 3 bases from J; bases unmatched to any gene: 4. There are 15 residues in the CDR3. CDR1 and CDR2 (germline): SEHNR, FQNEAQ (reference sequence). The TCR sequence derives from a woman aged 45-60 years with acute COVID-19. Sequencing was performed on PBMCs or T cells enriched from blood (not recorded which). The rearrangement joins TRBV7-9 to TRBJ2-7; 9 positions match TRBD1. CDR3 amino acids: CASSLEQGARYEQYF. CDR3 DNA: TGTGCCAGCAGCTTAGAACAGGGGGCGCGCTACGAGCAGTACTTC.